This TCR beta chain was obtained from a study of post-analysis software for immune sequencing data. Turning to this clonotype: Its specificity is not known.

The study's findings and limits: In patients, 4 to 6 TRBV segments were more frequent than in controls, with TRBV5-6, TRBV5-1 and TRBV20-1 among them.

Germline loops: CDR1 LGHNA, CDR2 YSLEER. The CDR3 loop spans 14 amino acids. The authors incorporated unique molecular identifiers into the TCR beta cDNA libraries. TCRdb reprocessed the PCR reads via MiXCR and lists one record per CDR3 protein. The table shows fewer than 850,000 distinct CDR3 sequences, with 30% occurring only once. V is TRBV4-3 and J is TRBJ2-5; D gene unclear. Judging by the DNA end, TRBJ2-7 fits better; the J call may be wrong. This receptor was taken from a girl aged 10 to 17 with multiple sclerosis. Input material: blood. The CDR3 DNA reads TGCGCCAGCAGCCAAGGGACGGATTGCTACGAGCAGTACTTC. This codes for CASSQGTDCYEQYF.